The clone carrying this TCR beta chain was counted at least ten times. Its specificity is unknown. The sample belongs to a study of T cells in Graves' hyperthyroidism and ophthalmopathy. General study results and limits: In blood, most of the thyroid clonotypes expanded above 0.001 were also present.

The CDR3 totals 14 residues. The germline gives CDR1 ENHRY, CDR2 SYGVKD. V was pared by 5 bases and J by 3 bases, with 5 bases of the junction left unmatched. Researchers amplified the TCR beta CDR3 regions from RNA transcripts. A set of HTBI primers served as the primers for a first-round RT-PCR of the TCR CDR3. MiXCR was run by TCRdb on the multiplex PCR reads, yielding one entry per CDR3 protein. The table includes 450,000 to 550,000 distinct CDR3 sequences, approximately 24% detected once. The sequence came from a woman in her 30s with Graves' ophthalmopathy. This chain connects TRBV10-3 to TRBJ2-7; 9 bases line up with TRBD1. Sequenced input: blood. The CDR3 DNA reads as TGTGCCATCAGTCCGGGACAGGGAATCTACGAGCAGTACTTC. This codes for CAISPGQGIYEQYF.